The 27 T cell receptor beta chains below come from one sample, sequenced in a study of T cells in Graves' hyperthyroidism and ophthalmopathy. RNA transcripts were the template for amplifying TCR beta CDR3 regions. During a first-round RT-PCR of the TCR CDR3, the HTBI primer set was used. TCRdb re-derived calls from the multiplex PCR reads in MiXCR, one entry per CDR3 protein. The sample consists of approximately 520,000 distinct CDR3 sequences, around 22% of them appearing once. Sequencing used blood. These receptors were taken from a woman in her twenties or thirties with Graves' ophthalmopathy.

Ten or more counts support this clonotype. The J gene is TRBJ2-7, the V gene TRBV7-8, with D possibly called TRBD1 or TRBD2 (5 bases each). Germline V gene data show CDR1 as SGHVS and CDR2 as FQNEAQ. This CDR3 has 15 amino acids. Trimming cost V 6 bases and J 5 bases, with 20 bases left between them. CDR3 bases: TGTGCCAGCAGTGGGGGACGTTCACCAACCCACGAGCAGTACTTC. This gives the protein CASSGGRSPTHEQYF. Complete variable domain (other parts from reference TRBV7-8 and TRBJ2-7): GAGVSQSPRYKVAKRGQDVALRCDPISGHVSLFWYQQALGQGPEFLTYFQNEAQLDKSGLPSDRFFAERPEGSVSTLKIQRTQQEDSAVYLCASSGGRSPTHEQYFGPGTRLTVT.

This clonotype was counted ten times or more. The chain links TRBV7-2 to TRBJ1-2; TRBD1 agrees at 7 bases. The J segment lost 0 bases and the V segment lost 5 bases, leaving 12 bases of the junction unmatched. This CDR3 has 17 amino acids. The germline V gene encodes CDR1 SGHTA and CDR2 FQGNSA. This CDR3 reads CASSPQGGAIANYGYTF. The CDR3 coding sequence is TGTGCCAGCAGCCCGCAGGGGGGAGCAATAGCTAACTATGGCTACACCTTC.

This clonotype has ten or more counts. The J gene is TRBJ1-1, the V gene TRBV12-3 or TRBV12-4; D is uncertain. CDR3 length equals 13 residues. V gave up 7 bases and J gave up 0 bases, with 9 bases separating them. CDR3 coding DNA: TGTGCCAGCACGACACGAGTGAACACTGAAGCTTTCTTT. Protein: CASTTRVNTEAFF.

This clonotype showed up many times. V gene TRBV9 combines with J gene TRBJ1-3; tentatively, D is TRBD1 (6 bases). Germline assignment: CDR1 SGDLS and CDR2 YYNGEE. This CDR3 spans 15 amino acids. Trimming took off 3 bases at V and 4 bases at J, with 14 bases between the two ends. The CDR3 sequence is CASSAAGHGGNTIYF. The CDR3 region has the DNA TGTGCCAGCAGCGCCGCGGGACACGGCGGAAACACCATATATTTT. Together with reference TRBV9 and TRBJ1-3, the CDR3 gives the full variable domain: DSGVTQTPKHLITATGQRVTLRCSPRSGDLSVYWYQQSLDQGLQFLIQYYNGEERAKGNILERFSAQQFPDLHSELNLSSLELGDSALYFCASSAAGHGGNTIYFGEGSWLTVV.

This clonotype showed up many times. The rearrangement links TRBV6-1 to TRBJ1-1; 7 bases match TRBD1. The CDR3 runs 15 residues. V gave up 1 base and J gave up 11 bases; unmatched junction bases: 13. Germline CDR1 and CDR2: MNHNS and SASEGT. Written as DNA, the CDR3 is TGTGCCAGCAGTGAAGGATGGGGACAGACGAATGGCGCTTTCTTT. Amino acids: CASSEGWGQTNGAFF.

This rearrangement joins TRBV6-5 to TRBJ1-2; D uncertain. The germline CDR1 and CDR2 sequences are MNHEY and SVGAGI. Trimming removed 8 bases from V and 4 bases from J, with 17 bases in between. The CDR3 sequence is 14 residues long. The CDR3 spells CASGSFGVLYGYTF. CDR3 bases: TGTGCCAGCGGTTCCTTTGGAGTTCTCTATGGCTACACCTTC.

This clonotype came up many times. This sequence joins TRBV6-1 and TRBJ1-1; D perhaps matches TRBD1 (5 bases). Germline loops: CDR1 MNHNS, CDR2 SASEGT. V was clipped by 5 bases and J by 1 base, with 17 bases between them. The CDR3 loop spans 16 amino acids. CDR3: CASSRTPGPENTEAFF. In DNA, the CDR3 is TGTGCCAGCAGTCGCACCCCGGGACCCGAGAACACTGAAGCTTTCTTT.

This clonotype was detected many times. This chain links TRBV6-1 with TRBJ1-1; weak D call: TRBD1 (5 bases). With 6 bases removed from V and 6 bases from J, the gap between germline ends came to 17 bases. Per the germline V gene, CDR1 is MNHNS and CDR2 is SASEGT. This CDR3 is built from 14 residues. The CDR3 DNA is TGTGCCAGCAGCTCCCCCGGGGGAACCGCTGAAGCTTTCTTT. This codes for CASSSPGGTAEAFF.

This clonotype was detected only a few times. CDR3 DNA sequence: TGTGCCAGCAGTCCCAGGACAGGGAGTGGCGGAGGGCCTCGAGAGCAGTACTTC. Translating it yields CASSPRTGSGGGPREQYF. This sequence joins TRBV6-2 or TRBV6-3 and TRBJ2-7; 8 nucleotides agree with TRBD1. V dropped 5 bases and J dropped 7; count of bases not matched to a gene: 22. The length of the CDR3 is 18 residues. The V gene's germline CDR1 is MNHEY and CDR2 SVGEGT.

The V call is TRBV3-1, the J call TRBJ1-1; a possible D gene is TRBD1 (5 bases). In germline, CDR1 is LGHDT, CDR2 YNNKEL (reference sequence). V lost 0 bases, J lost 1 base, and 15 bases lay in between. CDR3 length equals 17 residues. The CDR3 reads CASSQDGGWIQNTEAFF. CDR3 coding DNA: TGTGCCAGCAGCCAAGACGGGGGGTGGATCCAGAACACTGAAGCTTTCTTT.

The table lists this clonotype with many counts. The chain joins TRBV7-9 to TRBJ2-7; 9 nucleotides agree with TRBD1. The length of the CDR3 is 13 residues. With V trimmed by 6 bases and J by 0 bases, 0 bases remained unmatched. CDR1 and CDR2 from the germline V gene are SEHNR and FQNEAQ (reference sequence). DNA for the CDR3: TGTGCCAGCAGGACAGGGGGCTCCTACGAGCAGTACTTC. Encoded protein: CASRTGGSYEQYF. The complete variable domain, with remaining parts taken from reference TRBV7-9 and TRBJ2-7, reads DTGVSQNPRHKITKRGQNVTFRCDPISEHNRLYWYRQTLGQGPEFLTYFQNEAQLEKSRLLSDRFSAERPKGSFSTLEIQRTEQGDSAMYLCASRTGGSYEQYFGPGTRLTVT.

This clonotype was picked up many times. The rearrangement links TRBV27 to TRBJ1-5; D not certain. Deletions cut 5 bases from V and 0 bases from J, with 8 bases between. CDR1 and CDR2 from the germline V gene are MNHEY and SMNVEV (reference sequence). CDR3 length: 14 residues. DNA for the CDR3: TGTGCCAGCAGTAAGCAGTATAGCAATCAGCCCCAGCATTTT. Translated: CASSKQYSNQPQHF.

This chain connects TRBV25-1 to TRBJ2-7, with D possibly TRBD1 on 5 matching bases. Trimming stripped 4 bases from V and 4 bases from J, with 14 bases between. Germline values: CDR1 MGHDK, CDR2 SYGVNS. This CDR3 has 14 residues. The CDR3 nucleotides read TGTGCCAGCAGTGGACGACAGATAGGGTACGAGCAGTACTTC. Protein: CASSGRQIGYEQYF.

J is TRBJ2-5 and V is TRBV24-1; D not certain. Trimming pared 2 bases from V and 2 bases from J, leaving 8 bases between. Germline V gene sequence: CDR1 KGHDR, CDR2 SFDVKD. This CDR3 is built from 14 residues. The CDR3 nucleotides read TGTGCCACCAGTGATTGGGGTGGGCAAGAGACCCAGTACTTC. Its translation is CATSDWGGQETQYF.

In this sample, this clonotype turned up once. The CDR3 protein is CASSWDRFVQETQYF. The DNA for the CDR3 is TGTGCCAGCAGTTGGGACCGCTTTGTACAAGAGACCCAGTACTTC. V is TRBV6-5 and J is TRBJ2-5; D may match TRBD1 or TRBD2 (5 bases each). This CDR3 is 15 amino acids long. The V end lost 4 bases, the J end lost 2 bases, and 14 bases lay between the germline ends. CDR1 and CDR2 (germline): MNHEY, SVGAGI.

Ten or more counts support this clonotype. The V and J genes are TRBV20-1 and TRBJ1-1, with a weak D call TRBD1 (6 bases). This CDR3 comprises 17 residues. Trimming left V 0 bases short and J 3 bases short, with 20 bases between. CDR1 and CDR2 from the germline V gene are DFQATT and SNEGSKA (reference sequence). The CDR3 DNA reads as TGCAGTGCTAGAGATCGACCCCTCGGCGGGGGCTACACTGAAGCTTTCTTT. Its protein product is CSARDRPLGGGYTEAFF.

The sample holds many counts of this clonotype. CDR3 DNA sequence: TGTGCCAGCAGATGGACTAGCAGGACCTCCGGGGAGCTGTTTTTT. This sequence encodes CASRWTSRTSGELFF. The rearrangement uses TRBV6-1 and TRBJ2-2; 8 bases are shared with TRBD2. The V and J ends lost 6 bases and 6 bases, in that order; junction bases with no gene match: 9. The CDR3 consists of 15 residues. Germline V gene sequence: CDR1 MNHNS, CDR2 SASEGT.

This clonotype was seen a single time. The chain joins TRBV9 to TRBJ2-5; 9 bases are shared with TRBD2. V lost 4 bases to trimming and J lost 3 bases; unmatched junction nucleotides: 10. The CDR3 has 16 residues. Germline-derived CDR1 and CDR2 are SGDLS and YYNGEE. CDR3 protein: CASSPPAGGVEETQYF. In nucleotides, the CDR3 is TGTGCCAGCAGCCCACCGGCGGGAGGGGTGGAAGAGACCCAGTACTTC.

This sequence joins TRBV3-1 and TRBJ2-7; no firm D call. The CDR3 totals 14 residues. CDR1 is LGHDT and CDR2 is YNNKEL in the germline V gene (reference sequence). The V gene lost 1 base and the J gene lost 3 bases, with 10 bases spanning the gap. The CDR3 loop reads CASSQGPGVYEQYF. The CDR3 DNA reads TGTGCCAGCAGCCAAGGCCCAGGAGTCTACGAGCAGTACTTC.

This clonotype was seen many times. This sequence joins TRBV19 and TRBJ2-5; 7 bases match TRBD1. Germline-derived CDR1 and CDR2 are LNHDA and SQIVND (reference sequence). Losses at the gene ends were 4 bases for V and 4 bases for J; bases not matched to a gene: 9. CDR3 size: 15 residues. CDR3 sequence: CASSNYRGQGETQYF. The CDR3 DNA reads TGTGCCAGTAGTAACTACAGGGGTCAGGGAGAGACCCAGTACTTC.

This clonotype was seen a handful of times. The rearrangement links TRBV24-1 to TRBJ1-2; TRBD1 matches at 8 bases. V trimming: 4 bases; J trimming: 6 bases; junction bases outside the gene matches: 3. Germline V gene sequence: CDR1 KGHDR, CDR2 SFDVKD. The CDR3 loop spans 13 amino acids. CDR3 nucleotide sequence: TGTGCCACCAGTGAGAGGACAGGGAATGGCTACACCTTC. This translates into CATSERTGNGYTF.

As for this clonotype: A read error is possible here, since a much larger clone lies one base away. The V and J genes are TRBV14 and TRBJ1-1; D ambiguous. The CDR3 sequence is 13 residues long. Germline V gene data show CDR1 as SGHDN and CDR2 as FVKESK. The chain's CDR3 is CASRTDGNTEACF. The CDR3 coding sequence is TGTGCCAGCAGAACGGACGGAAACACTGAAGCTTGCTTT.

This chain uses TRBV19 with TRBJ1-2; D is uncertain. The CDR3 has 16 residues. Germline values: CDR1 LNHDA, CDR2 SQIVND (reference sequence). The V and J ends lost 5 bases and 0 bases respectively, with 16 bases between them. CDR3 nucleotide sequence: TGTGCCAGTAGTGACCCTCGGGGAGGGCCTAACTATGGCTACACCTTC. It is translated as CASSDPRGGPNYGYTF.

The table lists this clonotype with many counts. The V call is TRBV19, the J call TRBJ1-1; tentative D call: TRBD1 (6 bases). Per germline, CDR1 LNHDA and CDR2 SQIVND (reference sequence). CDR3 length: 17 amino acids. V gave up 3 bases and J gave up 0 bases, with 17 bases separating them. CDR3 loop: CASSIGPREGVNTEAFF. The CDR3 DNA is TGTGCCAGTAGTATTGGCCCTCGGGAGGGGGTGAACACTGAAGCTTTCTTT.

V gene TRBV28 combines with J gene TRBJ2-7, with D possibly matching TRBD1 (5 bases). V shed 4 bases and J shed 4 bases, with 26 bases lying between them. Germline loops: CDR1 MDHEN, CDR2 SYDVKM. The CDR3 extends over 18 amino acids. The CDR3 DNA follows: TGTGCCAGCAGTTCCCCAATTTTAAGACAAGCAGGGAAATACGAGCAGTACTTC. Its translation is CASSSPILRQAGKYEQYF.

V gene TRBV15 combines with J gene TRBJ1-5; D is possibly TRBD1 (6 bases). V lost 4 bases, J lost 6 bases, and 19 bases lay in between. The CDR3 extends over 16 amino acids. Germline V gene data show CDR1 as LNHNV and CDR2 as YYDKDF (reference sequence). This CDR3 reads CATSNSLGGSGQPQHF. CDR3 in DNA: TGTGCCACCAGCAACTCCTTAGGGGGAAGCGGTCAGCCCCAGCATTTT.

The chain employs TRBV7-8 and TRBJ2-7, with D uncertain. The CDR3 runs 13 residues. The V and J ends lost 5 bases and 6 bases respectively, with 14 bases between them. CDR1 and CDR2 (germline): SGHVS, FQNEAQ. The CDR3 spells CASSLERRGEQYF. DNA for the CDR3: TGTGCCAGCAGCCTGGAACGGCGCGGCGAGCAGTACTTC. Together with reference TRBV7-8 and TRBJ2-7, the CDR3 gives the full variable domain: GAGVSQSPRYKVAKRGQDVALRCDPISGHVSLFWYQQALGQGPEFLTYFQNEAQLDKSGLPSDRFFAERPEGSVSTLKIQRTQQEDSAVYLCASSLERRGEQYFGPGTRLTVT.